This is a list of T cell receptor beta chains from one sample in a study of human T cells and chemical hapten exposure. TCRdb re-analysed the RACE reads in MiXCR, keeping a single row per CDR3 protein. The sample lists roughly 180,000 distinct CDR3 sequences, around 20% occurring once. The sample was whole blood, taken in connection with sensitization to the hapten diphenylcyclopropenone (DPC). The receptors shown here come from a woman aged 45 to 65 with alopecia areata. Some clones in this sample may be carry-over from other donors' samples. Both conserved end residues are part of each CDR3. The D gene is left open where the match is weak. A clone size is listed for some rows: how often the clone was seen (once, few, many), or a class if it is expanded.

j_gene	d_gene	v_gene	abundance	CDR3aa	CDR3nt
TRBJ2-1	TRBD2	TRBV19	NA	CASSITSGRVYNEQFF	TGTGCCAGTAGTATAACTAGCGGGAGAGTCTACAATGAGCAGTTCTTC
TRBJ1-1	NA	TRBV29-1	NA	CSIQTGNTEAFF	TGCAGCATCCAGACAGGGAACACTGAAGCTTTCTTT
TRBJ2-1	TRBD2	TRBV6-6	NA	CASSYDSSGRAAPWQFF	TGTGCCAGCAGTTACGATTCTAGCGGGAGGGCGGCCCCCTGGCAGTTCTTC
TRBJ2-1	TRBD2	TRBV5-1	few	CASSLVAGDVDEQFF	TGCGCCAGCAGCTTGGTTGCGGGAGATGTGGATGAGCAGTTCTTC
TRBJ2-1	NA	TRBV9	many	CASSGDGAAYNEQFF	TGTGCCAGCAGCGGAGACGGAGCCGCCTACAATGAGCAGTTCTTC
TRBJ1-4	NA	TRBV29-1	many	CSVRTSTNEKLFF	TGCAGCGTTCGCACCTCAACTAATGAAAAACTGTTTTTT
TRBJ1-1	TRBD1	TRBV18	NA	CASSPDRANTEAFF	TGTGCCAGCTCACCGGACAGGGCGAACACTGAAGCTTTCTTT
TRBJ2-7	TRBD2	TRBV11-2	few	CASSYGLAGLVEQYF	TGTGCCAGCAGCTACGGACTAGCGGGACTCGTCGAGCAGTACTTC
TRBJ1-4	NA	TRBV20-1	NA	CSARDPARVNEKLFF	TGCAGTGCTAGAGACCCCGCCAGAGTTAATGAAAAACTGTTTTTT
TRBJ2-7	NA	TRBV20-1	few	CSATTSTGRNYEQYF	TGCAGTGCTACGACTTCGACAGGGAGGAATTACGAGCAGTACTTC
TRBJ1-2	NA	TRBV7-9	NA	CASSRLRGNYGYTF	TGTGCCAGCTCCCGCCTGAGGGGGAACTATGGCTACACCTTC
TRBJ1-1	NA	TRBV11-2	NA	CASRPQRNTEAFF	TGTGCCAGCAGACCACAGAGGAACACTGAAGCTTTCTTT
TRBJ1-1	TRBD1	TRBV27	few	CAIPRQGEAFF	TGTGCCATACCAAGACAGGGAGAAGCTTTCTTT
TRBJ2-5	TRBD2	TRBV9	few	CASSEAGPQETQYF	TGTGCCAGCAGCGAAGCGGGGCCCCAAGAGACCCAGTACTTC
TRBJ2-1	NA	TRBV19	few	CASSALLAYNEQFF	TGTGCCAGTAGTGCCCTTTTGGCCTACAATGAGCAGTTCTTC
TRBJ2-2	TRBD1	TRBV19	NA	CASSRDRETGELFF	TGTGCCAGTAGTAGGGACAGGGAGACCGGGGAGCTGTTTTTT
TRBJ2-1	NA	TRBV7-6	NA	CASSPWGDEQFF	TGTGCCAGCAGCCCTTGGGGGGATGAGCAGTTCTTC
TRBJ2-3	NA	TRBV29-1	NA	CSVLQGGTDTQYF	TGCAGCGTTTTACAGGGCGGGACAGATACGCAGTATTTT
TRBJ2-3	NA	TRBV2	few	CASSATPTSTDTQYF	TGTGCCAGCAGTGCGACACCCACTAGCACAGATACGCAGTATTTT
TRBJ2-1	NA	TRBV11-1	few	CASSLGDNSYNEQFF	TGTGCCAGCAGCTTAGGAGACAACTCCTACAATGAGCAGTTCTTC
TRBJ1-4	NA	TRBV29-1	few	CSVRGGVEKLFF	TGCAGCGTAAGAGGGGGGGTTGAAAAACTGTTTTTT